This T cell receptor (beta chain) was recorded in a study of shared clonotypes between healthy human individuals. Whole-study results and caveats: Clonotypes which were not shared had lower generation probabilities than clonotypes that all four donors shared.

Regarding this clone: Its antigen remains unknown.

The V segment lost 4 bases and the J segment 5 bases; nucleotides outside the gene matches: 12. The germline V gene has CDR1 SGDLS and CDR2 YYNGEE. The CDR3 is 16 residues long. Naive CD8 cells comprised CD45RO-negative, CCR7-positively selected cells, excluding terminally differentiated effector memory CD45RA+ cells. Deep-level assay runs were performed. Profiling relied on immunoSEQ multiplex PCR, and the TCRdb table lists in-frame clones only, not all of them. This table holds about 1.9 million clones, roughly 95% found once. The sequence came from a man in his late teens or twenties in good health. Some clones in this sample may be carry-over from other donors' samples. The specimen was naive CD8+ T cells from PBMCs. The chain couples TRBV9 to TRBJ1-2, with TRBD1 matching over 9 bases. CDR3 amino acids: CASSQSRTGEGYGYTF. The CDR3 region has the DNA TGTGCCAGCAGCCAATCGAGGACAGGGGAAGGATATGGCTACACCTTC. The full variable domain, completed using reference TRBV9 and TRBJ1-2, is DSGVTQTPKHLITATGQRVTLRCSPRSGDLSVYWYQQSLDQGLQFLIQYYNGEERAKGNILERFSAQQFPDLHSELNLSSLELGDSALYFCASSQSRTGEGYGYTFGSGTRLTVV.